This TCR beta chain was sequenced in a study of OX40 agonist ivuxolimab in advanced cancers. This CDR3 spans 15 amino acids. The germline V gene has CDR1 MNHNS and CDR2 SASEGT. J gave up 3 bases and V 0 bases, and 5 bases lay outside the gene matches. The repertoire was sequenced with immunoSEQ multiplex PCR; TCRdb's copy has only in-frame clones and lacks some. The profile shows 55,000 to 70,000 clones, around 86% of them singletons. The rearrangement links TRBV6-1 to TRBJ2-7; TRBD1 matches 7 bases. The sequencing here drew on CD4+ or CD8+ T cells sorted from blood, taken in a trial of the OX40 agonist ivuxolimab. The source of this sequence is an adult with an advanced solid tumor such as melanoma, head and neck, liver or kidney cancer. The CDR3 DNA is TGTGCCAGCAGTGAAGCGTGGGGACAGATCTACGAGCAGTACTTC. Protein sequence: CASSEAWGQIYEQYF.